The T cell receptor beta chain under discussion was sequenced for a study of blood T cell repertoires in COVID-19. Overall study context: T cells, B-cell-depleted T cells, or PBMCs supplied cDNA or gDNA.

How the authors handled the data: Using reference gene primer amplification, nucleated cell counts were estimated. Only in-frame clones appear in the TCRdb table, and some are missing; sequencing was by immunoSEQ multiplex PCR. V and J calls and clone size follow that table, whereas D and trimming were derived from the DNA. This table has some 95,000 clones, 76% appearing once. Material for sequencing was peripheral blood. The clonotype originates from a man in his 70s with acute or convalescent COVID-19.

DNA of the CDR3: TGTGCCAGCAGCTTACCGGGTAGCGGGGTTGGGTATACCGGGGAGCTGTTTTTT. This gives the protein CASSLPGSGVGYTGELFF. V gene TRBV7-2 combines with J gene TRBJ2-2; the match to TRBD2 covers 8 bases. CDR1 SGHTA and CDR2 FQGNSA come from the germline V gene. J gave up 5 bases and V 2 bases, and 13 bases lay outside the gene matches. This CDR3 contains 18 residues.